These 5 T cell receptor beta chains came from one sample sequenced in a study of CD8+CD57+ T cells in acquired aplastic anemia. Both TCR beta VDJ combination and CDR3 sequence profiling were carried out. Genomic DNA was the template for this profiling. TCRdb re-analysed the reads in MiXCR, keeping a single row per CDR3 protein. The data contain around 200,000 distinct CDR3 sequences, roughly three fifths of them singletons. An expansion of CD8+CD57+ cells by flow cytometry had been shown in patients chosen for sequencing. Sequencing was performed on sorted CD4+, CD8+, or CD8+CD57+ T cells (not recorded which) from PBMCs. The origin of the receptors is a human donor with aplastic anemia.

This chain joins TRBV29-1 and TRBJ1-3; no clear D. This CDR3 comprises 13 residues. Germline V lookup: CDR1 SQVTM, CDR2 ANQGSEA. Trimming took off 6 bases at V and 3 bases at J, with 12 bases between the two ends. Here the CDR3 DNA reads TGCAGCGTACAAGGGCGGAATGGAAACACCATATATTTT. As protein: CSVQGRNGNTIYF.

This clonotype was found many times. As DNA, the CDR3 is TGTGCCAGCAGCTTAGTCCCGGGCCCCGGAAATGAGCAGTTCTTC. This translates into CASSLVPGPGNEQFF. The chain combines TRBV11-2 with TRBJ2-1; D unresolved. Germline V gene data show CDR1 as SGHAT and CDR2 as FQNNGV. V gave up 1 base and J gave up 7 bases, with 14 bases separating them. CDR3 length: 15 residues. The entire variable domain, with the rest obtained from reference TRBV11-2 and TRBJ2-1, is as follows: EAGVAQSPRYKIIEKRQSVAFWCNPISGHATLYWYQQILGQGPKLLIQFQNNGVVDDSQLPKDRFSAERLKGVDSTLKIQPAKLEDSAVYLCASSLVPGPGNEQFFGPGTRLTVL.

This rearrangement joins TRBV7-3 to TRBJ2-3, with a possible D match to TRBD1 (6 bases). In germline, CDR1 is SGHTA, CDR2 FQGTGA. The CDR3 sequence is 16 residues long. V dropped 2 bases and J dropped 1 base, with 13 bases sitting between them. The CDR3 DNA follows: TGTGCCAGCAGCTTAGATGACACAGGGCGCACAGATACGCAGTATTTT. This gives the protein CASSLDDTGRTDTQYF.

This sequence joins TRBV20-1 and TRBJ1-2; tentative D call: TRBD1 (6 bases). CDR3 size: 17 residues. Trimming cost V 1 base and J 0 bases, with 18 bases left between them. Germline V gene data show CDR1 as DFQATT and CDR2 as SNEGSKA (reference sequence). The CDR3 DNA sequence: TGCAGTGCTAGAGTGGGGGGGGCAGGGGAGCCTAACTATGGCTACACCTTC. Translating gives CSARVGGAGEPNYGYTF.

V is TRBV5-1 and J is TRBJ2-7, with unresolved D. There are 14 residues in the CDR3. V lost 4 bases and J lost 0, with 11 bases in between. Looked up from germline, CDR1 is SGHRS and CDR2 is YFSETQ. The CDR3 DNA reads as TGCGCCAGCAGCCGATTAGACAACTCCTACGAGCAGTACTTC. Amino acids: CASSRLDNSYEQYF.